These 32 T cell receptor beta chains were sequenced from one sample in a study of metastatic and nonmetastatic thyroid tumors. Until they underwent thyroid surgery, no patient had received any treatment. Via MiXCR, TCRdb re-called the PCR reads. The table shows under 20,000 clones, with roughly 22% occurring only once. Sequencing input: adjacent normal tissue. All receptors derive from a female donor with papillary thyroid cancer or a benign thyroid nodule (not recorded which). Some clones in this sample may be carry-over from other donors' samples.

With respect to this clone: At one end the junction does not follow the germline gene, possibly because of a read error. V usage is TRBV6-2 or TRBV6-3 and J usage is TRBJ1-2, with D hard to call. Germline loops: CDR1 MNHEY, CDR2 SVGEGT. The CDR3 is 13 amino acids. The CDR3 sequence: CASGYGPNYGYTF. The CDR3 region has the DNA TGTGCCAGCGGTTACGGGCCTAACTATGGCTACACCTTC.

This rearrangement joins TRBV5-1 to TRBJ1-6; 7 bases fit TRBD1. The V gene end was trimmed by 7 bases and the J gene end by 0 bases; junction bases not matched to a gene: 13. Germline V gene data show CDR1 as SGHRS and CDR2 as YFSETQ. CDR3 length: 18 residues. The CDR3 DNA follows: TGCGCCAGCTTAGGGGGCAGTTTAAAGAGCTCCTATAATTCACCCCTCCACTTT. Protein product: CASLGGSLKSSYNSPLHF.

In this sample, this clone turned up many times. This chain uses TRBV3-1 with TRBJ2-7, with 9 bases fitting TRBD1. The trim removed 4 bases at V and 3 bases at J, leaving 7 bases unmatched. The CDR3 is 15 amino acids. Germline lookup yields CDR1 LGHDT and CDR2 YNNKEL (reference sequence). CDR3 in amino acids: CASSPGQGQNYEQYF. In DNA, the CDR3 is TGTGCCAGCAGCCCCGGACAGGGGCAAAACTACGAGCAGTACTTC.

The rearrangement joins TRBV20-1 to TRBJ1-5; 7 nucleotides align to TRBD1. Trimming cost V 7 bases and J 1 base; bases outside gene matches: 7. CDR1 and CDR2 (germline): DFQATT, SNEGSKA (reference sequence). The CDR3 consists of 14 residues. CDR3 amino acids: CSVSTGTSNQPQHF. In DNA form, the CDR3 reads TGCAGTGTTTCGACAGGGACGAGCAATCAGCCCCAGCATTTT.

The chain couples TRBV11-2 to TRBJ2-7; 7 nucleotides align to TRBD2. The CDR3 is 16 amino acids. The germline gives CDR1 SGHAT, CDR2 FQNNGV. J gave up 3 bases and V 1 base, and 9 bases lay outside the gene matches. CDR3 sequence: CASSLVGLAVDYEQYF. Written as DNA, the CDR3 is TGTGCCAGCAGCTTAGTTGGGCTAGCGGTGGACTACGAGCAGTACTTC.

This clone was observed a handful of times. The V gene is TRBV2, the J gene TRBJ2-1; 7 nucleotides match TRBD1. This CDR3 spans 14 amino acids. The junction had 12 bases not matched to a gene; V was cut back by 8 bases and J by 8 bases. Germline CDR1 and CDR2: SNHLY and FYNNEI. The CDR3 spells CASGWDSGVDEQFF. The CDR3 bases are TGTGCCAGCGGGTGGGACAGTGGGGTCGATGAGCAGTTCTTC.

This clone is medium-sized (0.01 to 0.1%). J is TRBJ2-3 and V is TRBV28; the match to TRBD1 covers 7 bases. CDR1 is MDHEN and CDR2 is SYDVKM in the germline V gene. V shed 4 bases and J 4 bases; nucleotides not matched to a gene: 8. The length of the CDR3 is 15 residues. In DNA, the CDR3 is TGTGCCAGCAGTTCCTACAGGGGATCGGCAGATACGCAGTATTTT. Translating gives CASSSYRGSADTQYF.

CDR3 region: CAWSFRGPGQGAGYTF. CDR3 nucleotides: TGTGCCTGGAGCTTCCGAGGGCCGGGACAGGGGGCTGGCTACACCTTC. The chain carries TRBV30 and TRBJ1-2; 12 positions match TRBD1. Germline-derived CDR1 and CDR2 are GTSNPN and SVGIG (reference sequence). J was trimmed by 7 bases and V by 3 bases; bases with no gene match: 12. The CDR3 extends over 16 amino acids. Combining the CDR3 with reference TRBV30 and TRBJ1-2 gives the whole variable domain SQTIHQWPATLVQPVGSPLSLECTVEGTSNPNLYWYRQAAGRGLQLLFYSVGIGQISSEVPQNLSASRPQDRQFILSSKKLLLSDSGFYLCAWSFRGPGQGAGYTFGSGTRLTVV.

The V and J genes are TRBV7-3 and TRBJ2-1; D uncertain. The CDR3 totals 14 residues. The ends were cut back, 5 bases at V and 6 bases at J, with 14 bases in the middle. The V gene's germline CDR1 is SGHTA and CDR2 FQGTGA. This CDR3 is CASSPLRRRNEQFF. CDR3 sequence (DNA): TGTGCCAGCAGCCCCCTGCGGCGTCGCAATGAGCAGTTCTTC.

This chain connects TRBV20-1 to TRBJ1-5; weak D call: TRBD1 (5 bases). V gave up 5 bases and J gave up 1 base, with 6 bases separating them. In germline, CDR1 is DFQATT, CDR2 SNEGSKA (reference sequence). There are 12 residues in the CDR3. The CDR3 region is CSAGGSNQPQHF. The CDR3 region has the DNA TGCAGTGCTGGGGGGAGCAATCAGCCCCAGCATTTT.

There are many counts of this clone. The DNA for the CDR3 is TGTGCCACCAGCAGAGATAACGGTTACGAAAAACTGTTTTTT. This gives the protein CATSRDNGYEKLFF. The chain carries TRBV15 and TRBJ1-4, with no clear D. The CDR3 is 14 amino acids. The germline V and J ends were trimmed by 0 bases and 8 bases, with 10 bases remaining between them. Germline V gives CDR1 LNHNV, CDR2 YYDKDF (reference sequence).

This clone turned up a few times. The chain has TRBV12-3 or TRBV12-4 and TRBJ2-1; 9 bases are shared with TRBD2. The CDR3 is 14 residues long. After removal of 4 bases from V and 6 bases from J, the junction contained 4 bases not matched to a gene. CDR3 amino acids: CASSSAGGLNEQFF. The CDR3 DNA is TGTGCCAGCAGTTCCGCGGGAGGGCTCAATGAGCAGTTCTTC.

This clone is deemed medium-sized. The chain has TRBV30 and TRBJ1-1; D uncertain. The CDR3 has 10 amino acids. V was cut by 0 bases and J by 7 bases, with 3 bases left in between. Germline-derived CDR1 and CDR2 are GTSNPN and SVGIG (reference sequence). The DNA for the CDR3 is TGTGCCTGGAGTGTGAATGAAGCTTTCTTT. This translates into CAWSVNEAFF.

The gene calls are TRBV6-5 and TRBJ1-1, with TRBD1 identical over 7 bases. This CDR3 region has 15 residues. With 0 bases clipped from V and 5 bases from J, the junction kept 6 bases outside the gene matches. Germline lookup yields CDR1 MNHEY and CDR2 SVGAGI. The CDR3 DNA reads as TGTGCCAGCAGTTACTCTCCCAGGGGGAGGACTGAAGCTTTCTTT. This gives the protein CASSYSPRGRTEAFF.

The chain recombines TRBV27 with TRBJ2-1, with D maybe TRBD1 (6 bases). The CDR3 spans 15 residues. Germline values: CDR1 MNHEY, CDR2 SMNVEV (reference sequence). Trimming took 0 bases from V and 4 from J, leaving 10 bases between them. The CDR3 DNA sequence: TGTGCCAGCAGTTTATCCCGGGACACTTACAATGAGCAGTTCTTC. This encodes CASSLSRDTYNEQFF.

This clone was seen a handful of times. The chain has TRBV30 and TRBJ2-7; a possible D gene is TRBD1 (6 bases). The germline V gene encodes CDR1 GTSNPN and CDR2 SVGIG (reference sequence). Trimming left V 3 bases short and J 4 bases short, with 7 bases between. The CDR3 totals 11 residues. The DNA for the CDR3 is TGTGCCTGGAGGGGACAATACGAGCAGTACTTC. The encoded protein is CAWRGQYEQYF.

The rearrangement links TRBV20-1 to TRBJ1-6; tentatively, D is TRBD1 (5 bases). V lost 7 bases and J 5 bases, leaving 9 bases between the germline ends. This CDR3 has 12 residues. The V gene's germline CDR1 is DFQATT and CDR2 SNEGSKA (reference sequence). CDR3 sequence: CSGGVDNSPLHF. The CDR3, as DNA: TGCAGTGGGGGCGTGGATAATTCACCCCTCCACTTT.

This clone turned up a few times. The chain uses TRBV28 and TRBJ1-1; D not resolved. V was shortened by 3 bases and J by 8 bases, with 22 bases between the two germline ends. Per the germline V gene, CDR1 is MDHEN and CDR2 is SYDVKM. The CDR3 is made up of 16 amino acids. CDR3 nucleotides: TGTGCCAGCAGTTTTCAGCCTGGGATAATAGGCACCGAAGCTTTCTTT. Protein: CASSFQPGIIGTEAFF.

The chain is built from TRBV30 and TRBJ1-1, with D hard to call. The CDR3 loop spans 13 amino acids. The germline gives CDR1 GTSNPN, CDR2 SVGIG (reference sequence). Trimming took off 0 bases at V and 5 bases at J, with 10 bases between the two ends. This CDR3 reads CAWSVDRSTEAFF. The CDR3 coding sequence is TGTGCCTGGAGTGTAGATCGTTCTACTGAAGCTTTCTTT.

This rearrangement joins TRBV6-5 to TRBJ2-2; maybe TRBD1 (6 bases). Per germline, CDR1 MNHEY and CDR2 SVGAGI. The CDR3 sequence is 15 residues long. Between the trimmed V and J ends, which lost 5 bases and 4 bases, there was a span of 14 bases. The CDR3 sequence is CASSHYQGSTGELFF. The CDR3 DNA reads as TGTGCCAGCAGTCACTACCAGGGGAGCACCGGGGAGCTGTTTTTT.

This clone came up many times. Given a much more abundant clone one base away, this may be a read error. Distinct nucleotide sequences in the sample also encode this CDR3. The chain employs TRBV2 and TRBJ1-4; a weak D match, TRBD1 (5 bases). CDR3 length: 13 residues. The germline gives CDR1 SNHLY, CDR2 FYNNEI. This CDR3 reads CASCETGGEKLFF. CDR3 nucleotide sequence: TGTGCCAGCTGTGAAACGGGGGGAGAAAAACTGTTTTTT.

A few counts support this clone. The chain recombines TRBV6-5 with TRBJ1-6; 7 bases align to TRBD1. V lost 0 bases and J lost 6; bases outside the gene matches: 8. Germline V CDR1 and CDR2: MNHEY, SVGAGI. This CDR3 is 17 amino acids long. CDR3 protein: CASSYSRGPSANSPLHF. CDR3 bases: TGTGCCAGCAGTTACTCGAGGGGGCCATCGGCTAATTCACCCCTCCACTTT.

In its sample, this clone was seen a few times. This chain connects TRBV6-2 or TRBV6-3 to TRBJ1-6; no clear D gene. Germline assignment: CDR1 MNHEY and CDR2 SVGEGT. V lost 4 bases, J lost 6 bases, and 7 bases lay in between. This CDR3 spans 13 amino acids. CDR3 sequence: CASSWASNSPLHF. In DNA form, the CDR3 reads TGTGCCAGCAGTTGGGCTTCTAATTCACCCCTCCACTTT.

This CDR3 is CSARGPGGSYNEQFF. CDR3 bases: TGCAGTGCTAGAGGCCCCGGGGGCTCCTACAATGAGCAGTTCTTC. The chain is built from TRBV20-1 and TRBJ2-1; D is possibly TRBD2 (6 bases). Germline V gives CDR1 DFQATT, CDR2 SNEGSKA (reference sequence). Trimming removed 1 base from V and 0 bases from J, with 10 bases in between. This CDR3 has 15 residues.

This clone was seen ten or more times. This chain links TRBV3-1 with TRBJ2-6; no firm D call. Germline values: CDR1 LGHDT, CDR2 YNNKEL (reference sequence). Trimming took 2 bases from V and 0 from J, leaving 5 bases between them. This CDR3 region has 15 residues. CDR3 DNA: TGTGCCAGCAGCCAAACCATCTCTGGGGCCAACGTCCTGACTTTC. Translating it yields CASSQTISGANVLTF.

Many counts were recorded for this clone. The J gene is TRBJ2-2, the V gene TRBV18, with D perhaps assigned TRBD1 or TRBD2 (5 bases each). The germline V gene has CDR1 KGHSH and CDR2 LQKENI. The CDR3 loop spans 15 amino acids. V gave up 2 bases and J gave up 4 bases, with 11 bases separating them. Written as DNA, the CDR3 is TGTGCCAGCTCACCAGAGGGGATGAGCACCGGGGAGCTGTTTTTT. This translates into CASSPEGMSTGELFF. Drawing the rest from reference TRBV18 and TRBJ2-2, the complete variable domain is NAGVMQNPRHLVRRRGQEARLRCSPMKGHSHVYWYRQLPEEGLKFMVYLQKENIIDESGMPKERFSAEFPKEGPSILRIQQVVRGDSAAYFCASSPEGMSTGELFFGEGSRLTVL.

V gene TRBV7-8 combines with J gene TRBJ2-7, with 12 bases that match TRBD2. J gave up 4 bases and V 2 bases, and 6 bases lay outside the gene matches. The CDR3 sequence is 16 residues long. Germline V gene sequence: CDR1 SGHVS, CDR2 FQNEAQ. CDR3 in amino acids: CASSLRTSGTVYEQYF. The CDR3 DNA reads TGTGCCAGCAGCTTACGGACTAGCGGGACGGTGTACGAGCAGTACTTC.

There are many counts of this clone. A junction end diverges from the germline sequence, so it may reflect a read error. The chain carries TRBV9 and TRBJ1-2, with no clear D. The CDR3 spans 13 residues. Per the germline V gene, CDR1 is SGDLS and CDR2 is YYNGEE. The CDR3: CAGSVDSEDGYTF. For the CDR3, the DNA is TGTGCCGGCAGCGTAGACTCGGAGGATGGCTACACCTTC.

The chain uses TRBV5-1 and TRBJ2-7; 7 bases are a match to TRBD2. Germline V gene lookup returns CDR1 SGHRS and CDR2 YFSETQ. This CDR3 region has 15 residues. With 0 bases clipped from V and 8 bases from J, the junction kept 11 bases outside the gene matches. In nucleotides, the CDR3 is TGCGCCAGCAGCTTGGGCGGGCGGGAGAGTTCCCAGCAGTACTTC. Its translation is CASSLGGRESSQQYF.

The V and J genes are TRBV4-3 and TRBJ1-6; no firm D call. This CDR3 spans 14 amino acids. V gave up 1 base and J gave up 9 bases, with 10 bases separating them. The germline V gene encodes CDR1 LGHNA and CDR2 YSLEER. CDR3 in DNA: TGCGCCAGCAGCCAAGGAGAGGACGGTTCACCCCTCCACTTT. As protein: CASSQGEDGSPLHF.

This rearrangement joins TRBV25-1 to TRBJ2-1; TRBD2 aligns across 12 bases. This CDR3 comprises 16 residues. After removal of 4 bases from V and 9 bases from J, the junction contained 10 bases not matched to a gene. Per the germline V gene, CDR1 is MGHDK and CDR2 is SYGVNS. The CDR3 bases are TGTGCCAGCAGTGGCCCCCGTCGGACTAGCGGGACTGAGCAGTTCTTC. Translation: CASSGPRRTSGTEQFF.

This clone was detected ten times or more. This may come from a read error, since a much larger clone is one base off. V and J are TRBV7-2 and TRBJ2-1; 7 bases map to TRBD1. Germline values: CDR1 SGHTA, CDR2 FQGNSA. The CDR3 is 15 amino acids. The ends lost 4 bases at V and 6 bases at J; junction bases unmatched: 9. This CDR3 reads CASSYSRDSCNEQFF. CDR3 sequence (DNA): TGTGCCAGCAGCTACTCCCGGGACAGCTGCAATGAGCAGTTCTTC. The whole variable domain, remainder taken from reference TRBV7-2 and TRBJ2-1, is GAGVSQSPSNKVTEKGKDVELRCDPISGHTALYWYRQSLGQGLEFLIYFQGNSAPDKSGLPSDRFSAERTGGSVSTLTIQRTQQEDSAVYLCASSYSRDSCNEQFFGPGTRLTVL.